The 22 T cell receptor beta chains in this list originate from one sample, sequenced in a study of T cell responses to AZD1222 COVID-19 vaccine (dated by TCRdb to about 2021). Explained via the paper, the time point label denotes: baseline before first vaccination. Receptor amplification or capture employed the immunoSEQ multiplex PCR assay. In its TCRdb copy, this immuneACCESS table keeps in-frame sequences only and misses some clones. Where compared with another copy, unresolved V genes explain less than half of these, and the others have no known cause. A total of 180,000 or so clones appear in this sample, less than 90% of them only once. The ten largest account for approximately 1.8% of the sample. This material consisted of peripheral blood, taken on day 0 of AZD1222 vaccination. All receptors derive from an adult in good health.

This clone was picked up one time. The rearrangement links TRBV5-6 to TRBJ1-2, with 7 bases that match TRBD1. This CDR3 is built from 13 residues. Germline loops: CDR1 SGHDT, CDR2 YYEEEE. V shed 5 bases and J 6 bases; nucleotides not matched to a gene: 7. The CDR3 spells CASRDDRDNGYTF. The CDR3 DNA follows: TGTGCCAGCAGGGACGACAGGGACAATGGCTACACCTTC. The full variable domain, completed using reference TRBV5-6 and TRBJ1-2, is DAGVTQSPTHLIKTRGQQVTLRCSPKSGHDTVSWYQQALGQGPQFIFQYYEEEERQRGNFPDRFSGHQFPNYSSELNVNALLLGDSALYLCASRDDRDNGYTFGSGTRLTVV.

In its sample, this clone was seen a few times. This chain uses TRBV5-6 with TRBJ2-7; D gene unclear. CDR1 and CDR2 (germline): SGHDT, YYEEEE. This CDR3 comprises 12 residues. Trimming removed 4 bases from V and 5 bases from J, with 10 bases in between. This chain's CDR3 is CASSGEKNEQYF. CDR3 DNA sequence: TGTGCCAGCAGCGGAGAGAAGAACGAGCAGTACTTC.

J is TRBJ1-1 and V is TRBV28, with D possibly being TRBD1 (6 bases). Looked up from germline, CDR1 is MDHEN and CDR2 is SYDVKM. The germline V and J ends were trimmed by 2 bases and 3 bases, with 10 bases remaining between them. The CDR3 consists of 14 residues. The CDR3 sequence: CASSLTGRYTEAFF. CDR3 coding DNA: TGTGCCAGCAGTTTAACAGGGAGGTACACTGAAGCTTTCTTT.

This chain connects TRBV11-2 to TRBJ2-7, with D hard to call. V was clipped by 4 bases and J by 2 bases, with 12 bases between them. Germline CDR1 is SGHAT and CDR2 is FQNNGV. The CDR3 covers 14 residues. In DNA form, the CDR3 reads TGTGCCAGCAGCTCGCGACTCTCTACCTACGAGCAGTACGTC. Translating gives CASSSRLSTYEQYV.

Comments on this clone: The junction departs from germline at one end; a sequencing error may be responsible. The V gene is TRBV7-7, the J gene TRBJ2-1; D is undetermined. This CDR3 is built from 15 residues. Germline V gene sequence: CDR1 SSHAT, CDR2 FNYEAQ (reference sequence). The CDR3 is CASSPSRNRINEQFF. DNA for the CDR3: TGTGCTAGCAGCCCCTCGCGCAACAGAATCAATGAGCAGTTCTTC. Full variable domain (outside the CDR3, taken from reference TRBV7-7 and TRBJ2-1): GAGVSQSPRYKVTKRGQDVTLRCDPISSHATLYWYQQALGQGPEFLTYFNYEAQPDKSGLPSDRFSAERPEGSISTLTIQRTEQRDSAMYRCASSPSRNRINEQFFGPGTRLTVL.

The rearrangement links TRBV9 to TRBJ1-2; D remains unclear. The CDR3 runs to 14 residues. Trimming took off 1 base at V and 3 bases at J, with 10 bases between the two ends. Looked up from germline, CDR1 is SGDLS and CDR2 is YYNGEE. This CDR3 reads CASSVTDTYYGYTF. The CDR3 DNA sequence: TGTGCCAGCAGCGTAACCGACACCTACTATGGCTACACCTTC.

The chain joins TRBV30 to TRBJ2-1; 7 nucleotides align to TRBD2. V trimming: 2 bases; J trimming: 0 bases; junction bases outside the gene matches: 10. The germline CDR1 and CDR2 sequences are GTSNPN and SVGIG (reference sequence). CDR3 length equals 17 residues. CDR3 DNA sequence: TGTGCCTGGAGTATTGGCGGGAGCCCGAGCTCCTACAATGAGCAGTTCTTC. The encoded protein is CAWSIGGSPSSYNEQFF.

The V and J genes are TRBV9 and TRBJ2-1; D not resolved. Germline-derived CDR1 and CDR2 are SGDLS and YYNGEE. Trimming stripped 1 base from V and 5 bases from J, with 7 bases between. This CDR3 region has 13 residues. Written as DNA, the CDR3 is TGTGCCAGCAGCGTACGGCCAAACAATGAGCAGTTCTTC. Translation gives CASSVRPNNEQFF.

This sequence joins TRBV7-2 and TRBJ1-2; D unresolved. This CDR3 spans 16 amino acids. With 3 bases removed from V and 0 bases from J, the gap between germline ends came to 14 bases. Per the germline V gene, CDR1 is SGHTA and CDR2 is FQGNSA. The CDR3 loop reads CASSLVEGRANYGYTF. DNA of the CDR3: TGTGCCAGCAGCTTGGTGGAGGGCCGAGCTAACTATGGCTACACCTTC.

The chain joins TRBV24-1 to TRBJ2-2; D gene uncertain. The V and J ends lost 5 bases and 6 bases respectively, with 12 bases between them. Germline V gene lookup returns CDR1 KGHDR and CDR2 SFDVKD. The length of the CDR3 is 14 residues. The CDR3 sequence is CATSAQGSAGELFF. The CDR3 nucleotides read TGTGCCACCAGTGCCCAAGGGTCTGCCGGGGAGCTGTTTTTT.

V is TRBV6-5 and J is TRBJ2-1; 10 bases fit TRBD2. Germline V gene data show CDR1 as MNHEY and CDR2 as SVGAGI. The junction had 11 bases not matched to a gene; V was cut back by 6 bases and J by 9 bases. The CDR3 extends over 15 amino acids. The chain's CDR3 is CASSQTSGMGGEQFF. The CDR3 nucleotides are TGTGCCAGCAGCCAAACTAGCGGGATGGGCGGTGAGCAGTTCTTC.

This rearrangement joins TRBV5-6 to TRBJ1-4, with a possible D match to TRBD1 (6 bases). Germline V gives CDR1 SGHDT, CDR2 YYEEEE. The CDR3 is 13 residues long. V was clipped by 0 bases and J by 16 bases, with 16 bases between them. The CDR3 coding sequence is TGTGCCAGCAGCTTGGACAGGGCTTCCGAGGAGTTTTTT. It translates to CASSLDRASEEFF.

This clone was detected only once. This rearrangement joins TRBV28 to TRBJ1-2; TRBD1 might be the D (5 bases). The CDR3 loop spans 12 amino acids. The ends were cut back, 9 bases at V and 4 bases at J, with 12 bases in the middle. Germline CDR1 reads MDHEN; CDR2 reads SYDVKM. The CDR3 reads CASGGGVYGYTF. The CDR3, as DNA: TGTGCCAGTGGTGGAGGGGTCTATGGCTACACCTTC.

The CDR3 coding sequence is TGCGCCAGCCAGATCTTGCAGGGCTCGGGGGGCGAGCAGTACTTC. The encoded protein is CASQILQGSGGEQYF. This chain links TRBV4-1 with TRBJ2-7; TRBD2 matches 7 bases. The germline V gene has CDR1 MGHRA and CDR2 YSYEKL. The CDR3 has 15 amino acids. V trimming: 8 bases; J trimming: 6 bases; junction bases outside the gene matches: 16.

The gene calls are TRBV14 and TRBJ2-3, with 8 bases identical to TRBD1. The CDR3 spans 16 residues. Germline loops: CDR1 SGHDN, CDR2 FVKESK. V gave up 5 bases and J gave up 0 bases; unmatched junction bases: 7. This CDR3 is CASSAYRGTSTDTQYF. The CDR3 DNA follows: TGTGCCAGCAGCGCTTACAGGGGGACTAGCACAGATACGCAGTATTTT.

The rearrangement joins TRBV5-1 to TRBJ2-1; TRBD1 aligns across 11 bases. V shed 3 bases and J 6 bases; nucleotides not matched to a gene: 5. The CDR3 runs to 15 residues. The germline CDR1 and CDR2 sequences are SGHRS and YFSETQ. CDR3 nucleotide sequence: TGCGCCAGCAGCTCACCGGGACAGGGGGGCAATGAGCAGTTCTTC. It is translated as CASSSPGQGGNEQFF.

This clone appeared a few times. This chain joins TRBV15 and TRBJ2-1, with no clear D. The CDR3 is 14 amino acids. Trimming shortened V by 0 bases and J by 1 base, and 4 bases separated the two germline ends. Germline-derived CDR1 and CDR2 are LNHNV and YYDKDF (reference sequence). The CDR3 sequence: CATSRDRSYNEQFF. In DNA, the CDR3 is TGTGCCACCAGCAGAGATCGGTCCTACAATGAGCAGTTCTTC.

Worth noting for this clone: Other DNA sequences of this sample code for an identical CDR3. The CDR3 sequence: CASSQGGSGANVLTF. The CDR3 coding sequence is TGTGCCAGCAGCCAAGGGGGCTCTGGGGCCAACGTCCTGACTTTC. The chain combines TRBV3-1 (or the pseudogene TRBV3-2) with TRBJ2-6; no clear D gene. The V gene lost 1 base and the J gene lost 0 bases, with 4 bases spanning the gap. Per the germline V gene, CDR1 is LGHDT and CDR2 is YNNKEL (reference sequence). This CDR3 comprises 15 residues.

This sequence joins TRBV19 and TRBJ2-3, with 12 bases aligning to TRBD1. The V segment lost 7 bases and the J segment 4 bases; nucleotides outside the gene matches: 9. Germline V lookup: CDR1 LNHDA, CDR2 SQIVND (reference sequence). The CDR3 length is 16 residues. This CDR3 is CASTLGGTGGPDTQYF. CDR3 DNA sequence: TGTGCCAGTACCTTAGGAGGGACAGGGGGCCCAGATACGCAGTATTTT.

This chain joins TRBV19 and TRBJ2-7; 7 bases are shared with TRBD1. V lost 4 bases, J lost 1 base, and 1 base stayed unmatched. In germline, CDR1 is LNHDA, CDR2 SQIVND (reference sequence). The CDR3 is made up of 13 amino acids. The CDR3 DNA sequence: TGTGCCAGTAGTACGGACAGGTCCTACGAGCAGTACTTC. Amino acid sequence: CASSTDRSYEQYF.

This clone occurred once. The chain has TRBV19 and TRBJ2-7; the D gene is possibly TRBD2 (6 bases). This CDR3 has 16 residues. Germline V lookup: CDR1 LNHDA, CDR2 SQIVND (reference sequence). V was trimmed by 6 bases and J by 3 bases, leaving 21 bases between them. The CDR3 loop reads CASRRVGGGEIYEQYF. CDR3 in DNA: TGTGCCAGTAGACGGGTCGGCGGAGGGGAAATCTACGAGCAGTACTTC. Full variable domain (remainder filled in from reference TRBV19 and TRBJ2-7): DGGITQSPKYLFRKEGQNVTLSCEQNLNHDAMYWYRQDPGQGLRLIYYSQIVNDFQKGDIAEGYSVSREKKESFPLTVTSAQKNPTAFYLCASRRVGGGEIYEQYFGPGTRLTVT.

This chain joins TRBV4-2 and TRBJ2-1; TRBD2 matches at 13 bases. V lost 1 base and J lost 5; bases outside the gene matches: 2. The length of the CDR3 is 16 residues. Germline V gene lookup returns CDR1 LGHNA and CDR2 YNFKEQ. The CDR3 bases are TGTGCCAGCAGCCAAGGGGGGACTAGCGGGAACAATGAGCAGTTCTTC. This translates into CASSQGGTSGNNEQFF.